This T cell receptor (beta chain) was recovered during a study of shared clonotypes between healthy human individuals. All donors were healthy HIV-negative adults lacking recent acute infections or vaccinations. The study ran the assay at deep level. Libraries were prepared by immunoSEQ multiplex PCR; TCRdb keeps only in-frame clonotypes and omits some of them. The table has approximately 1.4 million clones, under 99% seen once; the top ten hold about 0.45%. Regarding the study as a whole: Rarefaction demonstrated incomplete sorted-subset sequencing despite large depth. The represented genetic and exposure-history diversity was limited by the small number of donors.

About this clone itself: As yet, its antigen is unknown.

The source of this sequence is a man aged 30-40 years in good health. Sequenced material: naive CD4+ T cells sorted from blood. The subset is: CD45RA+ positively selected.

CDR3 sequence: CASSLDRPTDTQYF. The CDR3 DNA is TGTGCCAGCAGCCTAGACAGGCCCACAGATACGCAGTATTTT. The rearrangement uses TRBV5-5 and TRBJ2-3; D might be TRBD1 (6 bases). This CDR3 is built from 14 residues. The germline V gene has CDR1 SGHKS and CDR2 YYEKEE (reference sequence). V shed 4 bases and J shed 2 bases, with 11 bases lying between them.